This section outlines one T cell receptor (beta chain) sequence together with its context. In the same sample, other DNA sequences code for this CDR3. In the original workflow: Researchers report that nucleated cell counts were estimated from reference gene primer amplification. Clones were sequenced by immunoSEQ multiplex PCR, and TCRdb holds only the in-frame ones, with some missing. For V, J and clone size, that table is used; D and trimming come from the DNA. The sample lists a few hundred thousand clones; about 85% were seen once. This CDR3 region has 12 residues. Trimming pared 5 bases from V and 6 bases from J, leaving 8 bases between. This record comes from a study of blood T cell repertoires in COVID-19. About the study: Sites in the United States, Italy and Spain provided acute and convalescent COVID-19 samples.

The sequence came from a human donor with COVID-19, enrolled during active disease. The donor label of this sample is uncertain. Sequenced: peripheral blood. The chain has TRBV12-3 or TRBV12-4 and TRBJ1-5; maybe TRBD1 (5 bases). Here the CDR3 reads CASSQGGQPQHF. CDR3 coding DNA: TGTGCCAGCAGTCAGGGCGGTCAGCCCCAGCATTTT.